A single sample is the source of the 10 T cell receptor beta chains below, sequenced in a study of blood T cells in healthy people across ages. PCR was performed a second time for about 6 to 12 cycles using a sample-barcoded 5' primer and a J-beta primer mix. TCRdb fed the 5' RACE reads into MiXCR, producing one record per CDR3 protein. The sample yields 780,000 or so distinct CDR3 sequences, approximately 60% seen once. The sequenced material came from blood. Every receptor here comes from a middle-aged man in good health.

This clonotype has at least ten counts. The rearrangement uses TRBV7-2 and TRBJ2-7; TRBD2 aligns across 7 bases. V shed 1 base, J shed 7 bases, and the junction held 4 bases outside the gene matches. The CDR3 extends over 13 amino acids. The germline CDR1 and CDR2 sequences are SGHTA and FQGNSA. CDR3 nucleotide sequence: TGTGCCAGCAGCTTAGGGCTCGGGGGGGAGCAGTACTTC. It specifies CASSLGLGGEQYF.

The genes are TRBV27 and TRBJ1-4; D unclear. Trimming cost V 3 bases and J 8 bases, with 13 bases left between them. Germline V CDR1 and CDR2: MNHEY, SMNVEV (reference sequence). CDR3 length equals 14 residues. The CDR3 loop reads CASSFGYLGEKLFF. CDR3 in DNA: TGTGCCAGCAGTTTTGGGTATTTGGGAGAAAAACTGTTTTTT. The variable domain in full, completed from reference TRBV27 and TRBJ1-4, reads EAQVTQNPRYLITVTGKKLTVTCSQNMNHEYMSWYRQDPGLGLRQIYYSMNVEVTDKGDVPEGYKVSRKEKRNFPLILESPSPNQTSLYFCASSFGYLGEKLFFGSGTQLSVL.

This clonotype was detected ten times or more. This chain links TRBV5-1 with TRBJ1-1; 8 positions agree with TRBD1. The germline CDR1 and CDR2 sequences are SGHRS and YFSETQ. The CDR3 extends over 15 amino acids. The V segment lost 3 bases and the J segment 2 bases; nucleotides outside the gene matches: 6. The CDR3 DNA reads TGCGCCAGCAGCTCGCTCGGACAGGGTAACACTGAAGCTTTCTTT. Translating it yields CASSSLGQGNTEAFF.

In its sample, this clonotype was seen a few times. This rearrangement joins TRBV7-2 to TRBJ1-2; possible D gene TRBD1, 6 bases. The ends were cut back, 5 bases at V and 6 bases at J, with 10 bases in the middle. Looked up from germline, CDR1 is SGHTA and CDR2 is FQGNSA. This CDR3 region has 12 residues. As DNA, the CDR3 is TGTGCCAGCAGCCCTCGGACAGATGGCTACACCTTC. This translates into CASSPRTDGYTF.

The chain couples TRBV28 to TRBJ1-5; D is possibly TRBD1 (5 bases). Germline V gives CDR1 MDHEN, CDR2 SYDVKM. CDR3 length: 15 amino acids. Deletions cut 6 bases from V and 1 base from J, with 13 bases between. The CDR3: CASRLTRVSNQPQHF. CDR3 coding DNA: TGTGCCAGCAGACTAACCAGGGTAAGCAATCAGCCCCAGCATTTT.

The V call is TRBV7-9, the J call TRBJ2-5; D might be TRBD1 (7 bases). Germline V gives CDR1 SEHNR, CDR2 FQNEAQ (reference sequence). V was cut by 5 bases and J by 5 bases, with 15 bases left in between. This CDR3 is built from 14 residues. The CDR3 bases are TGTGCCAGCAGCACCCAGGGGGGCGCGGAGACCCAGTACTTC. Its protein product is CASSTQGGAETQYF.

This chain uses TRBV3-1 with TRBJ2-4; TRBD1 aligns across 8 bases. The CDR3 has 16 residues. Germline CDR1 is LGHDT and CDR2 is YNNKEL (reference sequence). Trimming cost V 8 bases and J 5 bases; bases outside gene matches: 14. CDR3 amino acids: CASGRLAGQGENIQYF. The CDR3 DNA follows: TGTGCCAGCGGCCGCTTAGCAGGACAGGGAGAAAACATTCAGTACTTC.

The chain recombines TRBV7-9 with TRBJ2-3; 8 bases match TRBD2. Germline loops: CDR1 SEHNR, CDR2 FQNEAQ (reference sequence). The CDR3 has 16 residues. With 5 bases clipped from V and 2 bases from J, the junction kept 9 bases outside the gene matches. This CDR3 reads CASSLLPGGDTDTQYF. In DNA form, the CDR3 reads TGTGCCAGCAGCCTACTGCCGGGGGGGGACACAGATACGCAGTATTTT.

This CDR3 reads CASKGTSGPSEEQYF. CDR3 nucleotides: TGTGCCAGCAAAGGGACTAGCGGCCCCTCGGAAGAGCAGTACTTC. The chain is built from TRBV2 and TRBJ2-5, with 11 bases fitting TRBD2. The CDR3 length is 15 residues. Germline V gene lookup returns CDR1 SNHLY and CDR2 FYNNEI. After removal of 7 bases from V and 11 bases from J, the junction contained 15 bases not matched to a gene.

The chain is built from TRBV2 and TRBJ2-1, with D maybe TRBD1 (5 bases). CDR3 size: 13 residues. Germline lookup yields CDR1 SNHLY and CDR2 FYNNEI. Trimming took 2 bases from V and 10 from J, leaving 12 bases between them. The CDR3 loop reads CASSETGWGEQFF. The CDR3 DNA sequence: TGTGCCAGCAGTGAAACAGGATGGGGAGAGCAGTTCTTC.